This T cell receptor beta chain derives from a study of technical replicates of blood from a handful of donors. The repertoire was sequenced with immunoSEQ multiplex PCR; TCRdb's copy has only in-frame clones and lacks some. The table lists tens of thousands of clones, 90% to 95% of them singletons. Trimming took 0 bases from V and 7 from J, leaving 11 bases between them. Germline assignment: CDR1 SGHNT and CDR2 YYREEE (reference sequence). The CDR3 is made up of 14 amino acids. This receptor was obtained from a human donor in good health. Some clones in this sample may be carry-over from other donors' samples. The chain carries TRBV5-4 and TRBJ1-5; perhaps TRBD1 as D (6 bases). Source material: PBMCs. Here the CDR3 DNA reads TGTGCCAGCAGCTTGGACAGGGCGGACCAGCCCCAGCATTTT. Its translation is CASSLDRADQPQHF.